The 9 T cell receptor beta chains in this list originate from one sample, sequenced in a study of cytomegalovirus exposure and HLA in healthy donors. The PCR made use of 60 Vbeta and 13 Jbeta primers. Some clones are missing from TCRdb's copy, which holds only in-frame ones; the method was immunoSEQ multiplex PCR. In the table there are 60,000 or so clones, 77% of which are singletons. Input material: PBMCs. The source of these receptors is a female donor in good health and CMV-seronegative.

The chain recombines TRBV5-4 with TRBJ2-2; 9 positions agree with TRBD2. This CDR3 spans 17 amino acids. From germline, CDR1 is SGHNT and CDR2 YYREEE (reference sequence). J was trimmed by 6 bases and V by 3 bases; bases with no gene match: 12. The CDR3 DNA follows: TGTGCCAGCAGCTCACTTCCAGCGGGGGGCCAGGCCGGGGAGCTGTTTTTT. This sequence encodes CASSSLPAGGQAGELFF.

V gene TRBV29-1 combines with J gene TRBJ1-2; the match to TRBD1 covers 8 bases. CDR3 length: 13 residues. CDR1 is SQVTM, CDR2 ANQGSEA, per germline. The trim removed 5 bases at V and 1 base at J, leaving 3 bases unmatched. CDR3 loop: CSVSGGDNYGYTF. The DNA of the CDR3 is TGCAGCGTTTCAGGGGGCGATAACTATGGCTACACCTTC. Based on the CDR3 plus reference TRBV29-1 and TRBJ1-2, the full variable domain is SAVISQKPSRDICQRGTSLTIQCQVDSQVTMMFWYRQQPGQSLTLIATANQGSEATYESGFVIDKFPISRPNLTFSTLTVSNMSPEDSSIYLCSVSGGDNYGYTFGSGTRLTVV.

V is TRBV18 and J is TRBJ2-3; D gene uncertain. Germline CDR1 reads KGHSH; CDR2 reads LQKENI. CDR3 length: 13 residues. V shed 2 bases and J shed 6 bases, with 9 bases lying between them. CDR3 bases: TGTGCCAGCTCACCAGCAGGTTTGGATACGCAGTATTTT. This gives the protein CASSPAGLDTQYF.

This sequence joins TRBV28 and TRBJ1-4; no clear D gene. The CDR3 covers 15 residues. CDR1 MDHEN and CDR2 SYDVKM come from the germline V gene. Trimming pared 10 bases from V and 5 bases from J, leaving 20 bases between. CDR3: CATGTRGMGNEKLFF. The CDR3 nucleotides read TGTGCCACCGGTACTCGCGGGATGGGAAATGAAAAACTGTTTTTT.

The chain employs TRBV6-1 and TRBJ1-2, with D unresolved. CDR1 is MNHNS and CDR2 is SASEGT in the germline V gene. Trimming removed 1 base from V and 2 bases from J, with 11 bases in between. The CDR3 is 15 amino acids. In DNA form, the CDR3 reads TGTGCCAGCAGTGAAGTATATGAGGTGAACTATGGCTACACCTTC. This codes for CASSEVYEVNYGYTF.

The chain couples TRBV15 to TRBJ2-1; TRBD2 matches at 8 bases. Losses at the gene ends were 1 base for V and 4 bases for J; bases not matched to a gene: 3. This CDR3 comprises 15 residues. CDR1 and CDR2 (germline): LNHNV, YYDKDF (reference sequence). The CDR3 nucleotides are TGTGCCACCAGCAGAGTACTAGCGGAATACAATGAGCAGTTCTTC. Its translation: CATSRVLAEYNEQFF.

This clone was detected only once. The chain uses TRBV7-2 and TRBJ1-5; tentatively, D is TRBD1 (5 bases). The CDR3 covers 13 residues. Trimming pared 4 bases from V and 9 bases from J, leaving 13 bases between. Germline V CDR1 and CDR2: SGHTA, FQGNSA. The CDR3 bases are TGTGCCAGCAGCTACGGACACCCCCGGCCCCAGCATTTT. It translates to CASSYGHPRPQHF.

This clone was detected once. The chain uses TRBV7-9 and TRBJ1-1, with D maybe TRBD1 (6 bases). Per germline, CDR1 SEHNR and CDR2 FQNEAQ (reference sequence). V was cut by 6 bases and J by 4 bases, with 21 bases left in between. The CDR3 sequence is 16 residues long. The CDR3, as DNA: TGTGCCAGCAGACAAGTAGCAGGGGAATCGGGCACTGAAGCTTTCTTT. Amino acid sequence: CASRQVAGESGTEAFF.

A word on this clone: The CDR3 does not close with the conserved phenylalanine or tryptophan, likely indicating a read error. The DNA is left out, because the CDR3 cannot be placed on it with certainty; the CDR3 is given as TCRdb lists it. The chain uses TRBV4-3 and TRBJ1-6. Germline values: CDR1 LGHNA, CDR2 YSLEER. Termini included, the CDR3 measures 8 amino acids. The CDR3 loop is CASSHSRL.